Reported below is one T cell receptor (beta chain). The antigen is undetermined. This entry is derived from a study of STAT3 mutations in large granular lymphocyte leukemia. Study-wide results and limits: Some patients had persisting codominant clonotypes that could mask small clones. In T-cell large granular lymphocyte leukemia, about half of patients showed multiple immunodominant subclonotypes. Sampling intervals varied between patients and samples.

Sequencing was performed with immunoSEQ multiplex PCR; in TCRdb, only in-frame clones are kept and a portion is missing. This table holds approximately 20,000 clones, 80% to 95% found once. CDR1 MNHEY and CDR2 SVGAGI come from the germline V gene. V lost 6 bases and J lost 1, with 10 bases in between. The CDR3 has 13 amino acids. Material: peripheral blood mononuclear cells. The rearrangement links TRBV6-5 to TRBJ2-7, with D perhaps given as TRBD1 or TRBD2 (5 bases each). This receptor was obtained from a man in his sixties with T-cell large granular lymphocyte leukemia. Some clones in this sample may be carry-over from other donors' samples. CDR3 residues: CASRGPNSYEQYF. CDR3 coding DNA: TGTGCCAGCAGGGGACCAAATTCCTACGAGCAGTACTTC.